These T cell receptor beta chains were read from a single sample in a study of blood T cell repertoires in COVID-19. Assay used: immunoSEQ multiplex PCR; TCRdb lists only in-frame clones, some missing. The table has 25,000 to 30,000 clones, roughly 94% seen once; the top ten hold under 4.5%. Sequencing was done on a sample of peripheral blood. Receptors were obtained from a human donor with active COVID-19. The donor label of this sample is uncertain. Both conserved end residues are part of each CDR3. D genes are given only for firm matches. The size field is filled for only some rows; it gives once, few, many or a size class.

d_call	v_call	cdr3_length	clone_size	j_call	cdr3_aa	cdr3_nt
TRBD2	TRBV30	16	-	TRBJ2-7	CAWSRIGLAGGYEQYF	TGTGCCTGGAGTCGCATAGGACTAGCGGGAGGGTACGAGCAGTACTTC
-	TRBV2	16	few	TRBJ2-2	CASTHLGGGNTGELFF	TGTGCCAGCACTCATCTGGGGGGAGGGAACACCGGGGAGCTGTTTTTT
-	TRBV15	13	-	TRBJ1-1	CATSGRTADEAFF	TGTGCCACCAGCGGAAGGACAGCCGATGAAGCTTTCTTT
TRBD1	TRBV30	13	-	TRBJ2-7	CAWDTGGKYEQYF	TGTGCCTGGGATACAGGGGGCAAGTACGAGCAGTACTTC
-	TRBV7-8	14	once	TRBJ1-4	CASSLVFQGEKLFF	TGTGCCAGCAGCTTAGTATTTCAGGGAGAAAAACTGTTTTTT
-	TRBV7-9	14	-	TRBJ2-7	CASSLVRTDGEQYF	TGTGCCAGCAGCTTAGTTCGGACAGACGGCGAGCAGTACTTC
TRBD2	TRBV19	15	-	TRBJ2-1	CASSMRTSGNNEQFF	TGTGCCAGTAGTATGCGGACTAGCGGGAACAATGAGCAGTTCTTC
-	TRBV2	15	-	TRBJ2-2	CASSGDSPNTGELFF	TGTGCCAGCAGTGGCGACAGCCCGAACACCGGGGAGCTGTTTTTT
TRBD2	TRBV28	15	-	TRBJ2-3	CASSSPQAGTDTQYF	TGTGCCAGCAGTAGCCCCCAAGCGGGGACAGATACGCAGTATTTT
-	TRBV11-2	12	-	TRBJ2-7	CASSAPGGEQYF	TGTGCCAGCAGCGCCCCCGGCGGCGAGCAGTACTTC
TRBD1	TRBV10-3	17	-	TRBJ2-1	CAISEKKTGVPYNEQFF	TGTGCCATCAGTGAAAAGAAGACAGGGGTCCCCTACAATGAGCAGTTCTTC
TRBD1	TRBV9	14	-	TRBJ2-5	CASSVDPGQETQYF	TGTGCCAGCAGCGTAGATCCGGGACAGGAGACCCAGTACTTC
TRBD2	TRBV3-1/TRBV3-2	17	-	TRBJ2-3	CASSQDATGGAGDTQYF	TGTGCCAGCAGCCAAGACGCAACCGGGGGGGCAGGAGATACGCAGTATTTT
TRBD1	TRBV27	17	-	TRBJ1-2	CASSSPGKGGADYGYTF	TGTGCCAGCAGTTCCCCGGGTAAAGGGGGCGCGGACTATGGCTACACCTTC
-	TRBV18	13	-	TRBJ1-1	CASSPREDTEAFF	TGTGCCAGCTCACCGAGGGAGGACACTGAAGCTTTCTTT
-	TRBV2	15	-	TRBJ2-3	CASSEQDLSTDTQYF	TGTGCCAGCAGTGAGCAGGATCTGTCCACAGATACGCAGTATTTT
-	TRBV3-1/TRBV3-2	16	-	TRBJ1-4	CASSPREAGTNEKLFF	TGTGCCAGCAGCCCCCGGGAGGCAGGGACTAATGAAAAACTGTTTTTT
TRBD1	TRBV5-1	15	-	TRBJ2-5	CASSAGTGAGETQYF	TGCGCCAGCAGTGCTGGGACAGGGGCTGGAGAGACCCAGTACTTC
TRBD1	TRBV5-6	17	once	TRBJ1-1	CASSRNGDRGGRTEAFF	TGTGCCAGCAGCCGGAACGGGGACAGGGGGGGGCGGACTGAAGCTTTCTTT
-	TRBV7-9	15	-	TRBJ1-6	CASSAPGQITSPLHF	TGTGCCAGCAGCGCTCCGGGACAAATAACCTCACCCCTCCACTTT
-	TRBV6-2/TRBV6-3	13	once	TRBJ2-5	CASSPDSEETQYF	TGTGCCAGCAGTCCGGACAGTGAAGAGACCCAGTACTTC
-	TRBV6-5	12	-	TRBJ2-3	CATKRSTDTQYF	TGTGCCACTAAACGTTCCACAGATACGCAGTATTTT
-	TRBV3-1/TRBV3-2	17	-	TRBJ1-6	CASSQDSSSSYNSPLHF	TGTGCCAGCAGTCAGGACAGTTCGAGCTCCTATAATTCACCCCTCCACTTT
-	TRBV5-1	12	once	TRBJ2-1	CASSFPNNEQFF	TGCGCCAGCAGCTTTCCTAACAATGAGCAGTTCTTC
-	TRBV12-2	14	-	TRBJ1-2	CASRPDREGHGYTF	TGTGCAAGTCGCCCTGACAGGGAAGGACATGGCTACACCTTC
TRBD1	TRBV7-9	15	large	TRBJ1-4	CASRQGVINNEKLFF	TGTGCCAGCAGACAGGGGGTGATCAATAATGAAAAACTGTTTTTT
TRBD1	TRBV27	15	-	TRBJ2-2	CASKAGTGTPGELFF	TGTGCCAGCAAGGCCGGGACAGGGACCCCCGGGGAGCTGTTTTTT
TRBD2	TRBV11-2	16	-	TRBJ2-1	CASSSTLAGVGNEQFF	TGTGCCAGCAGCTCAACCTTAGCGGGAGTGGGGAATGAGCAGTTCTTC
TRBD2	TRBV19	18	-	TRBJ2-2	CASSTNLAGGPGTGELFF	TGTGCCAGTAGTACAAACCTAGCGGGAGGGCCCGGGACCGGGGAGCTGTTTTTT
-	TRBV7-2	13	-	TRBJ2-7	CASSLRSPYEQYF	TGTGCCAGCAGCTTGAGGAGCCCTTACGAGCAGTACTTC
-	TRBV5-1	12	-	TRBJ2-3	CASSFSPDTQYF	TGCGCCAGCAGCTTTAGTCCGGATACGCAGTATTTT
TRBD2	TRBV10-3	15	-	TRBJ2-3	CATRLAGDSTDTQYF	TGTGCCACCCGACTAGCGGGAGACTCGACAGATACGCAGTATTTT
TRBD1	TRBV7-2	16	-	TRBJ1-2	CASSLEGQGAGYGYTF	TGTGCCAGCAGCCTAGAGGGACAGGGGGCAGGCTATGGCTACACCTTC
-	TRBV7-9	15	-	TRBJ2-5	CASSRPLGRGETQYF	TGTGCCAGCAGCCGTCCTCTCGGTAGGGGGGAGACCCAGTACTTC
TRBD1	TRBV5-1	15	once	TRBJ2-3	CASSARAGGTDTQYF	TGCGCCAGCTCTGCCCGGGCAGGGGGAACAGATACGCAGTATTTT
TRBD1	TRBV27	14	-	TRBJ1-2	CASSSSDREIGYTF	TGTGCCAGCAGTTCCTCGGACAGGGAAATAGGCTACACCTTC
-	TRBV2	15	-	TRBJ2-3	CASSELKARSDTQYF	TGTGCCAGCAGTGAATTAAAGGCTAGATCAGATACGCAGTATTTT
-	TRBV4-1	12	-	TRBJ2-1	CASSHGYNEQFF	TGCGCCAGCAGCCACGGTTACAATGAGCAGTTCTTC
-	TRBV7-6	18	once	TRBJ2-2	CASSLMGGSEVDTGELFF	TGTGCCAGCAGCTTAATGGGGGGTTCCGAGGTTGACACCGGGGAGCTGTTTTTT
-	TRBV5-1	14	-	TRBJ2-2	CASSAGLGAGELFF	TGCGCCAGCAGTGCGGGGCTTGGGGCCGGGGAGCTGTTTTTT
-	TRBV30	13	-	TRBJ1-5	CAFGTYSNQPQHF	TGTGCCTTTGGGACATATAGCAATCAGCCCCAGCATTTT